This T cell receptor (beta chain) was identified during a study of tumor-infiltrating lymphocytes in primary liver carcinoma (dated by TCRdb to 2017 to 2019). At the level of the whole study: Of the five patients (three men and two women, aged 30 to 69 years), four had hepatocellular carcinoma and one had combined HCC and intrahepatic cholangiocarcinoma. The five patients had tumors of stage T1-T3 N0M0, with maximum diameters ranging from 4.2 to 10 cm. Samples yielded roughly 3.5 to 8 million productive TCRbeta reads; read depth did not differ significantly between tissue types. TCRbeta repertoire sequencing, expression microarrays and whole-exome sequencing were combined in the study across five regions of each liver tumor, with adjacent normal tissue and blood also included. A total of some 35 specimens from 5 patients went through TCRbeta repertoire sequencing, namely 25 tumor regions, 5 adjacent noncancerous liver tissues and 5 peripheral blood samples. To link TCRbeta repertoire diversity to the local molecular phenotype, the roughly 24 tumor region samples were profiled with Agilent mRNA microarrays. Repertoires from technical replicates were highly reproducible, with mean shared-clone rates around 0.87 and correlation coefficients above 0.95. Overall results and qualifications from the work: Only the TCR beta chain was sequenced, so true repertoire diversity is likely underestimated because unpaired alpha chains were not captured. Bulk unsorted samples precluded comparing CD4+ and CD8+ T cell repertoires. A significantly larger repertoire fraction was made up by the top 250 clones in tumors than in blood (p = 0.039). With just a few patients in the study, the authors point out that the findings should be validated in a larger study. Pairs of tumor regions showed greater repertoire overlap (mean 36%) than tumor-adjacent pairs (roughly 17%) or tumor-blood pairs (roughly 15%), which is consistent with antigen-driven expansion. Only about 7.5-25% of top clones were found in all five regions of a tumor, suggesting spatial heterogeneity of tumor-infiltrating T cells.

Using a constant-region primer and ProtoScript II reverse transcriptase, TCRbeta-specific cDNA was reverse-transcribed from about 540 ng total RNA. Three nested multiplex PCR rounds, following a slightly modified ARM-PCR procedure, were used to build the TCRbeta libraries. The first two PCR rounds used multiplex TRBV1-TRBV30 forward primers with a Cbeta reverse primer, each for 10 cycles. Sample barcodes and Illumina adapters were added in a final 25-cycle PCR with Deep VentR polymerase. Before sequencing, amplicons of 200-500 bp were purified from gel using a QIAquick gel extraction kit. An Illumina HiSeq 2500 was used to sequence the TCRbeta amplicons, generating 250-bp paired-end reads. The paper's processing steps were these. Trimmomatic v0.33 was used to quality-trim the reads, and FLASH v1.2.11 was used to merge paired reads so that full CDR3 sequences could be recovered. V, D and J germline segments were assigned to the rearranged TCRbeta sequences by MiGEC v1.2.1b. Clonotype statistics and Shannon-Wiener diversity indices were computed with VDJtools v1.0.0. Except for diversity analysis, only each sample's 250 most abundant clonotypes were used in subsequent analyses to reduce sampling bias. The public reads were run again by TCRdb, first through fastp at Q25 and then through MiXCR, and only productive beta chains were kept. Under each unique CDR3 protein, matching rows form one entry showing the most common genes and DNA. TCRdb, rather than the study authors, made the V and J calls. For this sample the table gives tens of thousands of distinct CDR3 sequences, of which about two thirds were detected only once. The ten top clones hold less than 35% of the sample.

Total RNA and DNA were co-extracted without cell sorting from 20-30 mg of bulk tissue using the AllPrep DNA/RNA mini kit. Five patients with histopathologically diagnosed primary liver carcinoma underwent surgical resection in China between November 2015 and March 2016. Chronic HBV infection was present in the patients, and the patients were treatment-naive at sampling. Each tumor was sampled at five spatially separated regions: the tumor centre plus the superior, inferior, left-lateral and right-lateral poles. Histological examination found more than 75% viable tumor cells in every tumor sample. Each fresh piece of tumor and adjacent tissue was cut in two, with one half stored in RNAlater at -80 degrees C and the other half sent for histology. A note on this clonotype: No cognate antigen has been identified for it. No conserved phenylalanine or tryptophan is present at the end of the CDR3, so a read error is the likely explanation.

The CDR3 extends over 13 residues, inclusive of both ends. The sequence is cut down to CDR3 DNA, 39 bases in frame from base 1. V is shortened by 8 bases, J by 3 bases, and the region joining them spans 14 bases. The rearranged segments are TRBV12-3 or TRBV12-4 and TRBJ2-7, with a tentative D gene TRBD2 over 5 matching bases. What was sequenced was liver tumor tissue from sampling region 5. The cell subset or site tag for this specimen amounts to: tumor region T5, tumor centre. This sequence was found in a man aged 35 to 55 with primary liver carcinoma and hepatitis B virus infection. The CDR3: CASARREDYEQYS. At the DNA level, the sequence is TGTGCCAGCGCCCGACGGGAAGACTACGAGCAGTACTCC.